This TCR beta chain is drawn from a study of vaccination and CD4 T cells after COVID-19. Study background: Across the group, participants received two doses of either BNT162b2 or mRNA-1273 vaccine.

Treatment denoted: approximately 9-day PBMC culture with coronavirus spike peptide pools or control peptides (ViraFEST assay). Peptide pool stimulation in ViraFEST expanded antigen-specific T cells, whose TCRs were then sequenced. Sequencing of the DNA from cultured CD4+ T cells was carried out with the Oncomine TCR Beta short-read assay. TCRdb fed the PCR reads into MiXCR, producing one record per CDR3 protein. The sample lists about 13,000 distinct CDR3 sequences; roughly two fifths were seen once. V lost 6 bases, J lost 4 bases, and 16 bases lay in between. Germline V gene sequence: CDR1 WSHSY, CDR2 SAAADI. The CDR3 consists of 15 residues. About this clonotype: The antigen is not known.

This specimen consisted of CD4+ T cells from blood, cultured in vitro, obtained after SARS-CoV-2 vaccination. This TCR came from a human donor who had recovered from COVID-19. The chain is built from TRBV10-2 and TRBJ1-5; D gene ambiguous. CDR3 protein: CASSANGGPNQPQHF. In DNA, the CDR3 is TGCGCCAGCAGCGCCAACGGAGGGCCTAATCAGCCCCAGCATTTT.